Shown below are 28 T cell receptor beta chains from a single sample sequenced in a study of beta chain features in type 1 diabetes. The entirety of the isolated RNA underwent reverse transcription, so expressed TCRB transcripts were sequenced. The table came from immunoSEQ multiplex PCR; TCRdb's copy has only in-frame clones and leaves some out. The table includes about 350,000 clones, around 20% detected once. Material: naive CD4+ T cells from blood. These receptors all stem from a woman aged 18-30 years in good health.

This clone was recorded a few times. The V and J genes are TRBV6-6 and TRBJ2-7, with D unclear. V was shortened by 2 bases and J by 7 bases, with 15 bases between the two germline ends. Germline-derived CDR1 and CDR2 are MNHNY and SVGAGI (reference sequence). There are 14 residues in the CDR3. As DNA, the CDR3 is TGTGCCAGCAGTTACCCCGAGTCAGCTAGTGAGCAGTACTTC. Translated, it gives CASSYPESASEQYF.

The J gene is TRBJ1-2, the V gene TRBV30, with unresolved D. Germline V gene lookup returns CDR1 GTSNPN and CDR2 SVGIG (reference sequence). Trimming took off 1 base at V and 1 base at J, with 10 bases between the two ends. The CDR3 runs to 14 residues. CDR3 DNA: TGTGCCTGGAGTGGCTTACAGATTAACTATGGCTACACCTTC. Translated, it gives CAWSGLQINYGYTF.

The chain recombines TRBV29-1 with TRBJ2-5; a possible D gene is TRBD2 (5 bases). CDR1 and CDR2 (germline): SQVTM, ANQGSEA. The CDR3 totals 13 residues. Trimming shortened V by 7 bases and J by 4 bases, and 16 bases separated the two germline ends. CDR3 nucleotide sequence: TGCAGCGCTGCGGGCAGTAATCGAGAGACCCAGTACTTC. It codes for CSAAGSNRETQYF.

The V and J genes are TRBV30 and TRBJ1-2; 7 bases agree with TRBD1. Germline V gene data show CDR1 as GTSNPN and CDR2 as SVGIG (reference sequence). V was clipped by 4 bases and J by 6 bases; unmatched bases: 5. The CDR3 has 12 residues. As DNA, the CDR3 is TGTGCCTGGATGACAGGGTTGGATGGCTACACCTTC. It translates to CAWMTGLDGYTF.

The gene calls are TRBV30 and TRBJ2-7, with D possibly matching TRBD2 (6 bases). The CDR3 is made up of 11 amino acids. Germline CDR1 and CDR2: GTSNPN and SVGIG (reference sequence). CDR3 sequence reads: CAEGRSYEQYF. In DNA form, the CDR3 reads TGTGCGGAAGGGAGGTCCTACGAGCAGTACTTC.

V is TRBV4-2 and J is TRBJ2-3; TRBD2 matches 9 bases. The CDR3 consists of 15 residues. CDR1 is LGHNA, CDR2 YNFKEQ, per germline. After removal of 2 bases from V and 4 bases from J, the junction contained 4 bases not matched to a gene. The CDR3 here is CASSQPGLAADTQYF. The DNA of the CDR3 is TGTGCCAGCAGCCAACCGGGACTAGCCGCAGATACGCAGTATTTT.

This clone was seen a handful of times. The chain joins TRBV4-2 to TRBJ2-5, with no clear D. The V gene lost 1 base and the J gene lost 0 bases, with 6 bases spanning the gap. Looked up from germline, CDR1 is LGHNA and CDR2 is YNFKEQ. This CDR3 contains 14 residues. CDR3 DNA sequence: TGTGCCAGCAGCCAAGGGGCAGACCAAGAGACCCAGTACTTC. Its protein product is CASSQGADQETQYF.

The CDR3 sequence: CASRGANTDTQYF. CDR3 nucleotides: TGTGCCAGTAGGGGGGCCAACACAGATACGCAGTATTTT. This chain links TRBV19 with TRBJ2-3; perhaps TRBD1 as D (6 bases). This CDR3 has 13 residues. CDR1 is LNHDA, CDR2 SQIVND, per germline (reference sequence). V gave up 6 bases and J gave up 2 bases, with 9 bases separating them.

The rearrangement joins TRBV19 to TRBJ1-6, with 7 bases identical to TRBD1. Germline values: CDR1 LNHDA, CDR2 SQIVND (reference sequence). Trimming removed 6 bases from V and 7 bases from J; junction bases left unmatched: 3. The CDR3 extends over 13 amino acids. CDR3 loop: CASRGTVNSPLHF. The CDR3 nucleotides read TGTGCCAGTAGGGGGACAGTAAATTCACCCCTCCACTTT.

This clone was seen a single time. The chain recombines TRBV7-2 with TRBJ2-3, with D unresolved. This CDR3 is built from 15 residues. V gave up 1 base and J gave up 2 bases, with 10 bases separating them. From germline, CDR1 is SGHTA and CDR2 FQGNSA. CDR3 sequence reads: CASSLVTLSTDTQYF. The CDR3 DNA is TGTGCCAGCAGCTTAGTTACTCTCTCCACAGATACGCAGTATTTT.

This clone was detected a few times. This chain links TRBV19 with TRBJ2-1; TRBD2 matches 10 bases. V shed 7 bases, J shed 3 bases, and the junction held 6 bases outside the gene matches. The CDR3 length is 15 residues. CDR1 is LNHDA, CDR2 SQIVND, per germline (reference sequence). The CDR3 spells CASNLGLADYNEQFF. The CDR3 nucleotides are TGTGCCAGTAATCTCGGACTAGCGGACTACAATGAGCAGTTCTTC.

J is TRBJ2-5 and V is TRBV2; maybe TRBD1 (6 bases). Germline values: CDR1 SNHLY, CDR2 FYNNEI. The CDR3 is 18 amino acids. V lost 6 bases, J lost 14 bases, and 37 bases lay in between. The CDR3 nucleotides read TGTGCCAGCAGGATGATCCCCGACATATGGGACAAGGGGATCCAGAGTTACTTC. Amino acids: CASRMIPDIWDKGIQSYF.

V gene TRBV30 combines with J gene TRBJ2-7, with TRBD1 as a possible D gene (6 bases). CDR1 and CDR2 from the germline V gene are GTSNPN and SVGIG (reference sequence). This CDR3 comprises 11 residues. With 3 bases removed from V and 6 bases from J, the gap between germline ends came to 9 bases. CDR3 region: CAWSGQLEQYF. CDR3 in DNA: TGTGCCTGGAGCGGACAGCTCGAGCAGTACTTC.

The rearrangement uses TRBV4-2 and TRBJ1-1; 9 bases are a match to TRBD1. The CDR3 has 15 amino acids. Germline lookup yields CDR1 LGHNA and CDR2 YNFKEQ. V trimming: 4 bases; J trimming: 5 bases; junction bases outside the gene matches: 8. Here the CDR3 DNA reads TGTGCCAGCAGCCGATCCGGGACAGGGTATACTGAAGCTTTCTTT. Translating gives CASSRSGTGYTEAFF.

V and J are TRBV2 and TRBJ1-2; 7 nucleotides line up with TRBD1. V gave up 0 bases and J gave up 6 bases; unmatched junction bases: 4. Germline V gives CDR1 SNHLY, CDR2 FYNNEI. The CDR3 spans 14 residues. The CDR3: CASSEARGGNGYTF. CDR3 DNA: TGTGCCAGCAGTGAAGCGCGAGGGGGCAATGGCTACACCTTC.

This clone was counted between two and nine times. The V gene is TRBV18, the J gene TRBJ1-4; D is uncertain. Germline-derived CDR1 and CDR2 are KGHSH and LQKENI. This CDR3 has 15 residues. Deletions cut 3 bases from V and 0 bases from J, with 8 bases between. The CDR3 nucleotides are TGTGCCAGCTCACCGAGGAGGGCAACTAATGAAAAACTGTTTTTT. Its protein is CASSPRRATNEKLFF.

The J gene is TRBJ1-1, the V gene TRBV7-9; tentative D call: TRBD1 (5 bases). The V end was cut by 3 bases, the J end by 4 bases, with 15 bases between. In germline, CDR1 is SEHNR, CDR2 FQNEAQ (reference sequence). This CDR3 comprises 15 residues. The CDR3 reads CASSFETGKATEAFF. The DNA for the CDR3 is TGTGCCAGCAGCTTCGAAACAGGAAAGGCCACTGAAGCTTTCTTT.

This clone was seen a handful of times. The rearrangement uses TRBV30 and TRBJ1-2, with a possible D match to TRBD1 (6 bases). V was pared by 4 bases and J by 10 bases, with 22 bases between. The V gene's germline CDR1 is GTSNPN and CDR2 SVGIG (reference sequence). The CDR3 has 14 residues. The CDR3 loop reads CAWKSTGLRGPYTF. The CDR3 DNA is TGTGCCTGGAAATCGACAGGTCTTCGTGGTCCCTACACCTTC.

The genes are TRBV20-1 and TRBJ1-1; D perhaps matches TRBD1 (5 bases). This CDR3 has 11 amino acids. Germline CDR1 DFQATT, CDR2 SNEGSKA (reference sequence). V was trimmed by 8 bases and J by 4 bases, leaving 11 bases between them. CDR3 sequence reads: CSNAGPTEAFF. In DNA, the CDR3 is TGCAGTAATGCAGGGCCCACTGAAGCTTTCTTT.

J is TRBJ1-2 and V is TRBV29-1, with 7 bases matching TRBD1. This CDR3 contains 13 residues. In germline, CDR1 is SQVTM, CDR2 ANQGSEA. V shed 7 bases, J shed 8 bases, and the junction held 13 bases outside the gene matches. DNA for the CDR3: TGCAGCGCCTCCCGTGAGGGGGCGAGGGGCTACACCTTC. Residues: CSASREGARGYTF.

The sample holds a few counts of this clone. The CDR3 coding sequence is TGTGCCATCAAAGGGACAGGGAAGAGTAATTCACCCCTCCACTTT. It yields the protein CAIKGTGKSNSPLHF. The gene calls are TRBV10-3 and TRBJ1-6, with 9 bases fitting TRBD1. Germline V gene data show CDR1 as ENHRY and CDR2 as SYGVKD. The length of the CDR3 is 15 residues. J was trimmed by 6 bases and V by 7 bases; bases with no gene match: 7.

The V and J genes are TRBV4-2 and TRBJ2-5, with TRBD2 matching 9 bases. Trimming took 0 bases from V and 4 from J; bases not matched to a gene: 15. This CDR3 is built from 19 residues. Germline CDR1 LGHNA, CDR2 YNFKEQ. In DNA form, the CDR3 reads TGTGCCAGCAGCCAAGACGGTAGCGGGGGATCCCCGGGGGGAGAGACCCAGTACTTC. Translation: CASSQDGSGGSPGGETQYF.

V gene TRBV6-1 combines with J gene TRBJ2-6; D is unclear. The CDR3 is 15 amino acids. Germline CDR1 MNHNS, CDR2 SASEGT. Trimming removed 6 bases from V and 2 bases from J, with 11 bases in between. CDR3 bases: TGTGCCAGCAGCCTTCAGTCCCCTGGGGCCAACGTCCTGACTTTC. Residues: CASSLQSPGANVLTF.

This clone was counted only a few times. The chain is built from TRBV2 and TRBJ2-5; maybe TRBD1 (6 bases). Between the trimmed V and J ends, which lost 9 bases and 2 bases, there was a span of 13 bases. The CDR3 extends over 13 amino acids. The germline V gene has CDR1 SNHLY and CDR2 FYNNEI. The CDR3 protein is CASSTGSQETQYF. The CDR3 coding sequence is TGTGCCAGTTCGACAGGTTCACAAGAGACCCAGTACTTC.

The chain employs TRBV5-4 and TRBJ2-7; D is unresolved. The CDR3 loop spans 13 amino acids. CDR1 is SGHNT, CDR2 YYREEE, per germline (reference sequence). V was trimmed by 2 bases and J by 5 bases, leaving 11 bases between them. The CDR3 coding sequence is TGTGCCAGCAGCTTCCCCAGGTCCGACGAGCAGTACTTC. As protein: CASSFPRSDEQYF.

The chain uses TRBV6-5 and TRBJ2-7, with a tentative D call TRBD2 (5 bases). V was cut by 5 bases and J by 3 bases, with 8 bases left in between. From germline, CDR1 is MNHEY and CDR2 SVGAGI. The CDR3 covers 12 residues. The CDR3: CASSGGGYEQYF. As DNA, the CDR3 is TGTGCCAGCAGTGGCGGAGGCTACGAGCAGTACTTC.

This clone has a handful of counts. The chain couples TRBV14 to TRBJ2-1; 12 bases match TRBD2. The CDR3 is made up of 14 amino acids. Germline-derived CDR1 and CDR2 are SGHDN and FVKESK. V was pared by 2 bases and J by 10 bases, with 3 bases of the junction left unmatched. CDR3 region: CASSQLAGGPEQFF. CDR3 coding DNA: TGTGCCAGCAGCCAACTAGCGGGGGGGCCCGAGCAGTTCTTC. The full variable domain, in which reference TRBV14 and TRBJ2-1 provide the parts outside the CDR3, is EAGVTQFPSHSVIEKGQTVTLRCDPISGHDNLYWYRRVMGKEIKFLLHFVKESKQDESGMPNNRFLAERTGGTYSTLKVQPAELEDSGVYFCASSQLAGGPEQFFGPGTRLTVL.

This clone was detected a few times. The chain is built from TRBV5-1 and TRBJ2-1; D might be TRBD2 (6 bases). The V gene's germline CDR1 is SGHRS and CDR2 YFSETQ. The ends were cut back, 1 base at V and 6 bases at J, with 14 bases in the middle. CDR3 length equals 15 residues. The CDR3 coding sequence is TGCGCCAGCAGCTTGAGTCCGGGACTTAGCAATGAGCAGTTCTTC. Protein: CASSLSPGLSNEQFF.